This entry lists 17 T cell receptor beta chains sequenced from one sample in a study of glioma-infiltrating T cells. Amplification of TCR alpha and beta CDR3 regions from RNA used iRepertoire nested multiplex PCR. TCRdb redid the calling of the multiplex PCR reads with MiXCR, one entry per CDR3 protein. Of over 2,500 distinct CDR3 sequences listed, roughly two fifths are singletons. Sample: glioma tissue, nonneoplastic brain tissue, or PBMCs (not recorded which). These receptors were taken from a human donor with low-grade glioma or glioblastoma, undergoing nonglioma brain surgery, or in good health (not recorded which).

In this sample, this clonotype turned up many times. The J gene is TRBJ1-2, the V gene TRBV5-1; D gene unclear. Deletions cut 4 bases from V and 8 bases from J, with 12 bases between. CDR1 is SGHRS, CDR2 YFSETQ, per germline. There are 12 residues in the CDR3. As DNA, the CDR3 is TGCGCCAGCAGCACCGACGGGAAGGGCTACACCTTC. It encodes CASSTDGKGYTF.

On this clonotype: At one end, the junction sequence differs from germline, possibly due to a read error. The chain combines TRBV9 with TRBJ1-3, with D maybe TRBD1 (6 bases). CDR1 SGDLS and CDR2 YYNGEE come from the germline V gene. The CDR3 spans 13 residues. The CDR3 loop is CASSVERDTAMCF. The DNA for the CDR3 is TGTGCCAGCAGCGTAGAGAGGGACACGGCAATGTGTTTT.

A remark on this clonotype: No DNA is shown, since the ends of the CDR3 on it are uncertain; the CDR3 is the one TCRdb lists. This chain connects TRBV6-1 to TRBJ1-3; the DNA was not compared with TRBD1, the D call given in the table. The length of the CDR3 is 19 amino acids, counting both ends. CDR1 MNHNS and CDR2 SASEGT come from the germline V gene. CDR3 region: CASSFYICTAAPDGNTIYF.

Regarding this clonotype: This CDR3 fails to terminate in the conserved phenylalanine or tryptophan, so it likely reflects a read error. The chain uses TRBV7-6 and TRBJ1-4; TRBD1 might be the D (5 bases). Germline-derived CDR1 and CDR2 are SGHVS and FNYEAQ. The CDR3 is made up of 13 amino acids. V was clipped by 6 bases and J by 7 bases, with 12 bases between them. The CDR3 protein is CASRSTVSEKLFL. Here the CDR3 DNA reads TGTGCCAGCAGGTCGACAGTGAGTGAAAAACTGTTTTTG.

With respect to this clonotype: One end of the junction does not line up with germline, which may come from a read error. The chain recombines TRBV6-2 or TRBV6-3 with TRBJ2-3, with D perhaps assigned TRBD1 or TRBD2 (6 bases each). CDR1 is MNHEY, CDR2 SVGEGT, per germline. The CDR3 has 13 residues. The CDR3 here is CASDRGQTYTQYF. The CDR3 DNA reads TGTGCCAGCGATCGGGGGCAAACATATACGCAGTATTTC.

The CDR3 spells CASSPDHGHQNTIYF. The CDR3 DNA sequence: TGTGCCAGCAGTCCAGACCATGGACACCAGAACACCATATATTTT. The chain recombines TRBV6-2 or TRBV6-3 with TRBJ1-3; weak D call: TRBD1 (5 bases). This CDR3 region has 15 residues. The V gene lost 5 bases and the J gene lost 7 bases, with 18 bases spanning the gap. The germline V gene encodes CDR1 MNHEY and CDR2 SVGEGT.

This clonotype was found many times. The rearrangement joins TRBV24-1 to TRBJ1-1; weak D call: TRBD1 (6 bases). CDR1 KGHDR and CDR2 SFDVKD come from the germline V gene. This CDR3 contains 12 residues. Between the trimmed V and J ends, which lost 7 bases and 8 bases, there was a span of 13 bases. The CDR3 sequence is CATREQGGEAFF. The CDR3 DNA is TGTGCCACCAGAGAACAGGGTGGGGAAGCTTTCTTT.

For this clonotype: This may be a read error, as it is one base from a much larger clone. This rearrangement joins TRBV3-1 to TRBJ2-1; 10 bases are shared with TRBD2. The CDR3 contains 16 residues. After removal of 4 bases from V and 5 bases from J, the junction contained 8 bases not matched to a gene. Germline-derived CDR1 and CDR2 are LGHDT and YNNKEL (reference sequence). The CDR3 sequence: CASSRDPLAGDNEQFF. CDR3 nucleotides: TGTGCCAGCAGCCGAGATCCCCTAGCGGGAGACAATGAGCAGTTCTTC.

The chain has TRBV20-1 and TRBJ1-5, with 9 bases lining up with TRBD1. The CDR3 runs to 15 residues. Germline CDR1 DFQATT, CDR2 SNEGSKA (reference sequence). Trimming at V came to 3 bases and at J to 3 bases, leaving 6 bases not matched to a gene. CDR3 in amino acids: CSASPGQGFNQPQHF. In DNA form, the CDR3 reads TGCAGTGCTAGTCCGGGACAGGGATTCAATCAGCCCCAGCATTTT.

This rearrangement joins TRBV6-1 to TRBJ2-1, with a tentative D call TRBD1 (5 bases). Germline lookup yields CDR1 MNHNS and CDR2 SASEGT. The V and J ends lost 5 bases and 9 bases respectively, with 23 bases between them. The CDR3 extends over 16 amino acids. CDR3 loop: CASSPDHGHQNTEQFF. In DNA, the CDR3 is TGTGCCAGCAGTCCAGACCATGGACACCAGAACACTGAGCAGTTCTTC.

This clonotype occurred many times. The V and J genes are TRBV11-2 and TRBJ2-7; D is ambiguous. V was cut by 0 bases and J by 3 bases, with 6 bases left in between. CDR3 length: 13 residues. Germline CDR1 reads SGHAT; CDR2 reads FQNNGV. CDR3 nucleotides: TGTGCCAGCAGCTTAGAACCAGGCTACGAGCAGTACTTC. It specifies CASSLEPGYEQYF.

On this clonotype itself: Sequence at one end of the junction differs from germline and may be a read error. The CDR3 region is CASSRRTSASNEQLF. The CDR3 DNA reads as TGTGCCAGCAGCCGCCGGACTAGCGCTTCCAATGAGCAGCTCTTC. This chain links TRBV4-2 with TRBJ2-1; 9 bases are shared with TRBD2. CDR3 length equals 15 residues. CDR1 and CDR2 (germline): LGHNA, YNFKEQ.

This clonotype rates as medium-sized. The chain employs TRBV6-1 and TRBJ2-4, with D perhaps matching TRBD1 or TRBD2 (6 bases each). This CDR3 comprises 16 residues. The germline gives CDR1 MNHNS, CDR2 SASEGT. The V and J ends lost 0 bases and 1 base respectively, with 10 bases between them. The CDR3 bases are TGTGCCAGCAGTGAAGCGTGGGGGGCCGCCAAAAACATTCAGTACTTC. It yields the protein CASSEAWGAAKNIQYF.

About this clonotype: Since a much larger clone is just one base distant, this may be a read error. This chain uses TRBV12-3 or TRBV12-4 with TRBJ2-2, with 10 bases identical to TRBD2. The CDR3 consists of 15 residues. The CDR3 here is CASSPLAGVTGEMFF. In nucleotides, the CDR3 is TGTGCCAGCAGTCCGCTAGCGGGAGTCACCGGGGAGATGTTTTTT.

As to this clonotype: With a much larger clone just one base away, this may be a read error. V gene TRBV10-3 combines with J gene TRBJ2-7, with 10 bases matching TRBD1. This CDR3 spans 15 amino acids. Germline V gene data show CDR1 as ENHRY and CDR2 as SYGVKD. Unmatched junction bases numbered 8, after V lost 3 bases and J lost 6 bases. This chain's CDR3 is CAISELGTGALEQYF. As DNA, the CDR3 is TGTGCCATCAGTGAACTTGGGACAGGGGCTCTCGAGCAGTACTTC.

V is TRBV27 and J is TRBJ2-7; the match to TRBD2 covers 7 bases. This CDR3 is 14 amino acids long. Germline CDR1 MNHEY, CDR2 SMNVEV (reference sequence). J gave up 5 bases and V 2 bases, and 6 bases lay outside the gene matches. In nucleotides, the CDR3 is TGTGCCAGCAGTTTACGGGAGGTGCACAACGAGCAGTACTTC. Amino acids: CASSLREVHNEQYF.

Within the sample, this clonotype is medium-sized. The CDR3 DNA sequence: TGTGCCAGCAGCCCTGGACAGGCGGCCCGGGCGACCCAGTACTTC. Translating gives CASSPGQAARATQYF. The rearrangement links TRBV27 to TRBJ2-5, with TRBD1 identical over 7 bases. The junction had 14 bases not matched to a gene; V was cut back by 6 bases and J by 7 bases. The CDR3 length is 15 residues. Germline lookup yields CDR1 MNHEY and CDR2 SMNVEV (reference sequence).